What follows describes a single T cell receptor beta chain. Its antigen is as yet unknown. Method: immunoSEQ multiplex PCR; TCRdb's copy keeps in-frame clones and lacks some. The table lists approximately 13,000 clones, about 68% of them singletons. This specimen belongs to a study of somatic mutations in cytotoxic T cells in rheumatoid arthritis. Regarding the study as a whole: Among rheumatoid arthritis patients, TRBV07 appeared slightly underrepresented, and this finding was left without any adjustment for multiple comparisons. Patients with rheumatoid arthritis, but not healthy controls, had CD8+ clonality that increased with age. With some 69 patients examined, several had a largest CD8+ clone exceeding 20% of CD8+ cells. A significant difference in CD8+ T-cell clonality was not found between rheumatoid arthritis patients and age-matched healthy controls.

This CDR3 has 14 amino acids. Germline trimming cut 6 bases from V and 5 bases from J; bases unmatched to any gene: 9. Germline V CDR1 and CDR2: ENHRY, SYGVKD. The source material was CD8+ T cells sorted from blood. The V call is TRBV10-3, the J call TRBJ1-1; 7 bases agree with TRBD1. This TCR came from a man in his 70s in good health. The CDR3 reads CAISLDREGTEAFF. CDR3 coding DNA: TGTGCCATCAGCCTAGACAGGGAAGGGACTGAAGCTTTCTTT.